Following are 3 T cell receptor beta chains from one sample sequenced in a study of shared clonotypes between healthy human individuals. Assay: immunoSEQ multiplex PCR; the TCRdb copy retains only in-frame clones and omits some. The table includes more than 2,000,000 clones, 85% to 95% detected once. Material: naive CD4+ T cells from PBMCs. Subset described: CD45RA+ positively selected. The receptors come from a man aged 18-30 years in good health. Some clones in this sample may be carry-over from other donors' samples.

The rearrangement uses TRBV20-1 and TRBJ2-1; D is unresolved. V was pared by 6 bases and J by 5 bases, with 8 bases between. There are 11 residues in the CDR3. CDR1 is DFQATT, CDR2 SNEGSKA, per germline (reference sequence). The CDR3 nucleotides read TGCAGTGCCCTTCGGAACAATGAGCAGTTCTTC. Protein sequence: CSALRNNEQFF.

The V call is TRBV4-2, the J call TRBJ2-3, with D unresolved. This CDR3 comprises 14 residues. V was shortened by 3 bases and J by 6 bases, with 13 bases between the two germline ends. Germline V gene lookup returns CDR1 LGHNA and CDR2 YNFKEQ. CDR3 protein: CASSQVKGRDTQYF. The CDR3 bases are TGTGCCAGCAGCCAGGTCAAAGGCCGGGATACGCAGTATTTT.

J is TRBJ1-1 and V is TRBV28; D is perhaps TRBD1 (5 bases). Germline CDR1 MDHEN, CDR2 SYDVKM. The CDR3 is 14 residues long. The V gene lost 11 bases and the J gene lost 0 bases, with 16 bases spanning the gap. DNA of the CDR3: TGTGCCTGTAGGGGCGGGGTCGTGAACACTGAAGCTTTCTTT. As protein: CACRGGVVNTEAFF. Looking up the rest from reference TRBV28 and TRBJ1-1 gives the full variable domain: DVKVTQSSRYLVKRTGEKVFLECVQDMDHENMFWYRQDPGLGLRLIYFSYDVKMKEKGDIPEGYSVSREKKERFSLILESASTNQTSMYLCACRGGVVNTEAFFGQGTRLTVV.